Below, 29 T cell receptor beta chains from the same sample are listed, as sequenced in a study of blood T cell repertoires in COVID-19. The table came from immunoSEQ multiplex PCR; TCRdb's copy has only in-frame clones and leaves some out. The sample has about 310,000 clones; over 80% are singletons. Sequenced: PBMCs or T cells enriched from blood (not recorded which). The receptors were gathered from a woman aged 18-29 years who had recovered from COVID-19.

The V call is TRBV3-1 (or the pseudogene TRBV3-2), the J call TRBJ2-7; 8 nucleotides align to TRBD2. Germline V gene lookup returns CDR1 LGHDT and CDR2 YNNKEL (reference sequence). Trimming removed 8 bases from V and 0 bases from J; junction bases left unmatched: 6. The CDR3 is made up of 14 amino acids. CDR3 in DNA: TGTGCCAGCGGACTCGGGGGGGGCTCCTACGAGCAGTACTTC. Its translation is CASGLGGGSYEQYF.

The V call is TRBV3-1 (or the pseudogene TRBV3-2), the J call TRBJ1-6; no definite D call. The germline V gene encodes CDR1 LGHDT and CDR2 YNNKEL (reference sequence). Between the trimmed V and J ends, which lost 0 bases and 3 bases, there was a span of 3 bases. This CDR3 has 14 residues. The CDR3 here is CASSQDNYNSPLHF. CDR3 nucleotide sequence: TGTGCCAGCAGCCAAGACAACTATAATTCACCCCTCCACTTT.

The chain recombines TRBV30 with TRBJ1-1, with a tentative D call TRBD1 (5 bases). The CDR3 spans 14 residues. The germline V and J ends were trimmed by 4 bases and 0 bases, with 12 bases remaining between them. The germline V gene encodes CDR1 GTSNPN and CDR2 SVGIG (reference sequence). CDR3 in amino acids: CAWTAGLMNTEAFF. In DNA form, the CDR3 reads TGTGCCTGGACGGCAGGGCTCATGAACACTGAAGCTTTCTTT.

The gene calls are TRBV28 and TRBJ1-5; D gene ambiguous. V was clipped by 2 bases and J by 3 bases, with 5 bases between them. The CDR3 covers 13 residues. Germline V gives CDR1 MDHEN, CDR2 SYDVKM. CDR3 coding DNA: TGTGCCAGCAGTTTAACTCCCAATCAGCCCCAGCATTTT. Translation gives CASSLTPNQPQHF.

The chain carries TRBV7-3 and TRBJ2-5; 8 nucleotides match TRBD1. The CDR3 extends over 14 amino acids. Germline trimming cut 2 bases from V and 4 bases from J; bases unmatched to any gene: 3. The V gene's germline CDR1 is SGHTA and CDR2 FQGTGA. This CDR3 reads CASSLSGGRETQYF. In nucleotides, the CDR3 is TGTGCCAGCAGCTTATCAGGGGGCCGAGAGACCCAGTACTTC. Filled out from reference TRBV7-3 and TRBJ2-5, the complete variable domain reads GAGVSQTPSNKVTEKGKYVELRCDPISGHTALYWYRQSLGQGPEFLIYFQGTGAADDSGLPNDRFFAVRPEGSVSTLKIQRTERGDSAVYLCASSLSGGRETQYFGPGTRLLVL.

This sequence joins TRBV3-1 (or the pseudogene TRBV3-2) and TRBJ1-6; possibly TRBD1 for D (6 bases). This CDR3 is built from 14 residues. Looked up from germline, CDR1 is LGHDT and CDR2 is YNNKEL (reference sequence). V lost 4 bases and J 7 bases, leaving 11 bases between the germline ends. The CDR3, as DNA: TGTGCCAGCAGCCTCCAACAGGGAAATTCACCCCTCCACTTT. It encodes CASSLQQGNSPLHF.

The chain couples TRBV5-1 to TRBJ2-3; tentatively, D is TRBD1 (5 bases). Germline V gene sequence: CDR1 SGHRS, CDR2 YFSETQ. Trimming pared 0 bases from V and 1 base from J, leaving 6 bases between. This CDR3 spans 14 amino acids. CDR3: CASSLEQGTDTQYF. In DNA, the CDR3 is TGCGCCAGCAGCTTGGAACAGGGCACAGATACGCAGTATTTT.

The CDR3 sequence: CASSFTPGQGATEAFF. The CDR3 coding sequence is TGTGCCAGCAGCTTTACACCGGGACAGGGGGCCACTGAAGCTTTCTTT. The chain employs TRBV9 and TRBJ1-1, with 12 bases aligning to TRBD1. V shed 4 bases, J shed 4 bases, and the junction held 8 bases outside the gene matches. Germline values: CDR1 SGDLS, CDR2 YYNGEE. This CDR3 is 16 amino acids long.

The V call is TRBV6-5, the J call TRBJ2-7; D perhaps matches TRBD2 (6 bases). In germline, CDR1 is MNHEY, CDR2 SVGAGI. Trimming removed 5 bases at V and 4 bases at J, with 6 bases between. The CDR3 has 11 residues. The CDR3 here is CASSRGYEQYF. The CDR3 bases are TGTGCCAGCAGTCGGGGGTACGAGCAGTACTTC.

This chain connects TRBV4-3 to TRBJ1-2; no firm D call. The CDR3 covers 16 residues. Trimming stripped 2 bases from V and 0 bases from J, with 13 bases between. From germline, CDR1 is LGHNA and CDR2 YSLEER. The chain's CDR3 is CASSQRERGTNYGYTF. CDR3 coding DNA: TGCGCCAGCAGCCAAAGGGAGCGGGGAACTAACTATGGCTACACCTTC.

The rearrangement uses TRBV9 and TRBJ1-3; D is unresolved. The CDR3 totals 13 residues. Germline V CDR1 and CDR2: SGDLS, YYNGEE. V shed 4 bases and J shed 3 bases, with 8 bases lying between them. CDR3 DNA sequence: TGTGCCAGCAGCCCCAACAATGGAAACACCATATATTTT. Its protein product is CASSPNNGNTIYF.

The chain is built from TRBV11-1 and TRBJ2-1; D not resolved. CDR3 size: 16 residues. Trimming removed 7 bases from V and 2 bases from J, with 18 bases in between. Germline V CDR1 and CDR2: SGHAT, FQDESV (reference sequence). CDR3 in DNA: TGTGCCAGCACCTCCCGAGATAAACGAACCTACAATGAGCAGTTCTTC. Translating gives CASTSRDKRTYNEQFF.

V and J are TRBV5-4 and TRBJ1-4; 7 bases are a match to TRBD1. V shed 9 bases, J shed 2 bases, and the junction held 13 bases outside the gene matches. CDR3 length equals 16 residues. CDR1 SGHNT and CDR2 YYREEE come from the germline V gene (reference sequence). For the CDR3, the DNA is TGTGCCACCTCATCAGGGGGAGCATCCACTAATGAAAAACTGTTTTTT. Translating it yields CATSSGGASTNEKLFF.

The chain is built from TRBV28 and TRBJ2-7; TRBD2 agrees at 12 bases. V lost 6 bases and J lost 3; bases outside the gene matches: 6. Per the germline V gene, CDR1 is MDHEN and CDR2 is SYDVKM. This CDR3 has 15 residues. This chain's CDR3 is CASSVTSGGFYEQYF. The CDR3 DNA sequence: TGTGCCAGCAGCGTTACTAGCGGGGGGTTCTACGAGCAGTACTTC.

This chain joins TRBV2 and TRBJ1-5; tentatively, D is TRBD1 (5 bases). The CDR3 covers 12 residues. Germline V lookup: CDR1 SNHLY, CDR2 FYNNEI. The ends were cut back, 7 bases at V and 6 bases at J, with 10 bases in the middle. Written as DNA, the CDR3 is TGTGCCAGCAATGGGGGGTTTCAGCCCCAGCATTTT. This gives the protein CASNGGFQPQHF.

This chain uses TRBV2 with TRBJ1-4, with D perhaps TRBD1 (5 bases). V lost 5 bases, J lost 7 bases, and 17 bases lay in between. The germline gives CDR1 SNHLY, CDR2 FYNNEI. The CDR3 is made up of 15 amino acids. The CDR3 region is CASSRISGRGEKLFF. The CDR3 nucleotides are TGTGCCAGCAGTAGAATTTCGGGGAGGGGTGAAAAACTGTTTTTT.

The V and J genes are TRBV19 and TRBJ2-7; TRBD1 matches at 8 bases. V lost 7 bases and J lost 2; bases outside the gene matches: 7. The CDR3 is 14 amino acids. Germline CDR1 LNHDA, CDR2 SQIVND (reference sequence). In DNA, the CDR3 is TGTGCCAGTAAGGAGACAGGGGATACCTACGAGCAGTACTTC. Its protein product is CASKETGDTYEQYF.

This clone was observed once. This chain uses TRBV7-9 with TRBJ1-1; D is possibly TRBD1 (5 bases). This CDR3 contains 16 residues. Germline V gene lookup returns CDR1 SEHNR and CDR2 FQNEAQ (reference sequence). Trimming removed 5 bases from V and 3 bases from J, with 19 bases in between. CDR3 in amino acids: CASSHNLGGGDTEAFF. Written as DNA, the CDR3 is TGTGCCAGCAGCCATAATCTCGGGGGTGGTGACACTGAAGCTTTCTTT.

This chain joins TRBV19 and TRBJ1-5; TRBD1 might be the D (5 bases). V was clipped by 3 bases and J by 9 bases, with 12 bases between them. This CDR3 region has 13 residues. The germline gives CDR1 LNHDA, CDR2 SQIVND (reference sequence). CDR3 region: CASSIQGSGPQHF. Written as DNA, the CDR3 is TGTGCCAGTAGTATCCAGGGTTCGGGGCCCCAGCATTTT.

The chain uses TRBV27 and TRBJ2-7; TRBD2 agrees at 8 bases. CDR1 is MNHEY, CDR2 SMNVEV, per germline (reference sequence). The V gene end was trimmed by 6 bases and the J gene end by 1 base; junction bases not matched to a gene: 14. The CDR3 is 17 residues long. CDR3 in DNA: TGTGCCAGCAGCCCCCGGGGGCGAGCGGGAGTTTCCTACGAGCAGTACTTC. This translates into CASSPRGRAGVSYEQYF.

The chain carries TRBV25-1 and TRBJ1-4; D ambiguous. This CDR3 comprises 17 residues. Per germline, CDR1 MGHDK and CDR2 SYGVNS. V was pared by 3 bases and J by 5 bases, with 19 bases between. CDR3 DNA sequence: TGTGCCAGCAGTGAGGTCCACCGGATGCGGTTGAATGAAAAACTGTTTTTT. Amino acids: CASSEVHRMRLNEKLFF.

Details on this clone: An end of the junction does not agree with germline; a read error may underlie this. The chain uses TRBV2 and TRBJ2-7; D perhaps matches TRBD1 (6 bases). The germline gives CDR1 SNHLY, CDR2 FYNNEI. The CDR3 is 13 amino acids. CDR3 sequence (DNA): TGTGCCAGCAGTGAAGCGATTTACCCCCCACAGGGCTTC. Encoded protein: CASSEAIYPPQGF. The full variable domain, its missing parts supplied by reference TRBV2 and TRBJ2-7, is EPEVTQTPSHQVTQMGQEVILRCVPISNHLYFYWYRQILGQKVEFLVSFYNNEISEKSEIFDDQFSVERPDGSNFTLKIRSTKLEDSAMYFCASSEAIYPPQGFGPGTRLTVT.

The gene calls are TRBV9 and TRBJ2-7, with TRBD2 identical over 16 bases. Germline trimming cut 2 bases from V and 3 bases from J; bases unmatched to any gene: 11. Germline V gives CDR1 SGDLS, CDR2 YYNGEE. This CDR3 contains 19 residues. The CDR3 DNA sequence: TGTGCCAGCAGCGTTGGCATTGGGACTAGCGGGAGGGGAAACTACGAGCAGTACTTC. Translation: CASSVGIGTSGRGNYEQYF.

The V call is TRBV7-9, the J call TRBJ2-5; TRBD1 aligns across 7 bases. The CDR3 contains 15 residues. The J segment lost 5 bases and the V segment lost 8 bases, leaving 14 bases of the junction unmatched. CDR1 SEHNR and CDR2 FQNEAQ come from the germline V gene (reference sequence). The chain's CDR3 is CASAPSDRVQETQYF. The CDR3 DNA is TGTGCCAGCGCCCCAAGTGACAGGGTTCAGGAGACCCAGTACTTC.

This chain joins TRBV6-1 and TRBJ1-6; possibly TRBD1 for D (5 bases). The CDR3 loop spans 16 amino acids. Germline CDR1 reads MNHNS; CDR2 reads SASEGT. Trimming removed 1 base at V and 7 bases at J, with 14 bases between. The CDR3 coding sequence is TGTGCCAGCAGTGAAGGAGGGCCAGGGAGGAATTCACCCCTCCACTTT. Amino acid sequence: CASSEGGPGRNSPLHF.

The rearrangement joins TRBV28 to TRBJ2-3; TRBD1 matches at 11 bases. The junction had 7 bases not matched to a gene; V was cut back by 7 bases and J by 4 bases. Germline V CDR1 and CDR2: MDHEN, SYDVKM. CDR3 length: 15 residues. The CDR3 nucleotides are TGTGCCAGCAAGGAATGGACAGGGGGCGCAGATACGCAGTATTTT. Encoded protein: CASKEWTGGADTQYF.

CDR3 region: CASSLGDREINYEQYF. Here the CDR3 DNA reads TGTGCCAGCAGCTTGGGGGACAGAGAAATAAACTACGAGCAGTACTTC. The chain recombines TRBV5-6 with TRBJ2-7; 7 nucleotides align to TRBD1. Germline V gene data show CDR1 as SGHDT and CDR2 as YYEEEE. There are 16 residues in the CDR3. J gave up 3 bases and V 0 bases, and 9 bases lay outside the gene matches. Looking up the rest from reference TRBV5-6 and TRBJ2-7 gives the full variable domain: DAGVTQSPTHLIKTRGQQVTLRCSPKSGHDTVSWYQQALGQGPQFIFQYYEEEERQRGNFPDRFSGHQFPNYSSELNVNALLLGDSALYLCASSLGDREINYEQYFGPGTRLTVT.

The chain has TRBV3-1 (or the pseudogene TRBV3-2) and TRBJ1-4, with 8 bases aligning to TRBD1. The length of the CDR3 is 15 residues. CDR1 LGHDT and CDR2 YNNKEL come from the germline V gene (reference sequence). Germline trimming cut 1 base from V and 8 bases from J; bases unmatched to any gene: 6. Here the CDR3 DNA reads TGTGCCAGCAGCCAAGTGGTGACAGGGGTAGAAAAACTGTTTTTT. The encoded protein is CASSQVVTGVEKLFF.

V and J are TRBV18 and TRBJ1-4; D may be TRBD1 (5 bases). V lost 4 bases, J lost 4 bases, and 10 bases lay in between. This CDR3 comprises 14 residues. Looked up from germline, CDR1 is KGHSH and CDR2 is LQKENI. The CDR3 nucleotides read TGTGCCAGCTCACTCCGGGGGAATAATGAAAAACTGTTTTTT. Residues: CASSLRGNNEKLFF.